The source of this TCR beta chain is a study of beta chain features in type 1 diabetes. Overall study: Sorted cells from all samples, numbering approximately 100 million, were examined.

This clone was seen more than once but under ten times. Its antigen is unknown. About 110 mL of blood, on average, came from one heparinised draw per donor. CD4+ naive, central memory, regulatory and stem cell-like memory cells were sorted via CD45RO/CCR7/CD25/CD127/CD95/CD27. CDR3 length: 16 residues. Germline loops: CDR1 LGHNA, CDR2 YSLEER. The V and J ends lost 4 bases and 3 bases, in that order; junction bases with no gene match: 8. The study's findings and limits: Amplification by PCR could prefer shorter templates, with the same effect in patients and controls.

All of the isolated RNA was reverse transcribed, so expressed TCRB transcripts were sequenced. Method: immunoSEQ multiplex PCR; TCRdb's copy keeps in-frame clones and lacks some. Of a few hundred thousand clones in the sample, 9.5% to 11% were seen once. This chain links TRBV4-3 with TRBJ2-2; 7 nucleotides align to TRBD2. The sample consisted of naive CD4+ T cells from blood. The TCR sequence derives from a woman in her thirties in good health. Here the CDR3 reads CASSPEAGAYTGELFF. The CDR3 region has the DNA TGCGCCAGCAGCCCGGAGGCGGGAGCGTACACCGGGGAGCTGTTTTTT.